The 2 T cell receptor beta chains reported below all come from one sample, sequenced in a study of cytomegalovirus exposure and HLA in healthy donors (dated by TCRdb to between 2016 and 2019). Receptor amplification or capture employed the immunoSEQ multiplex PCR assay. A mixture of 60 forward primers for TCR Vbeta segments and 13 reverse primers for TCR Jbeta segments was used in the multiplex PCR. The clones in this table, taken by TCRdb from immuneACCESS, are in-frame only. Not every clone is retained; where verified, under half of the shortfall comes from an unresolved V gene, and the cause of the rest is unknown. This sample lists 130,000 to 150,000 clones; under 85% were detected once. Of the sample, around 7% falls within the top ten clones. Material for sequencing was PBMCs. The receptors here all came from a woman in her thirties or forties in good health and CMV-seropositive.

This sequence joins TRBV10-3 and TRBJ1-5; 10 bases agree with TRBD1. The germline V gene encodes CDR1 ENHRY and CDR2 SYGVKD. V was clipped by 5 bases and J by 3 bases; unmatched bases: 4. The CDR3 has 15 residues. CDR3 region: CAISPGTGVNQPQHF. The CDR3 bases are TGTGCCATCAGTCCCGGGACAGGGGTCAATCAGCCCCAGCATTTT.

The rearrangement links TRBV4-1 to TRBJ2-7, with 7 bases lining up with TRBD1. The germline gives CDR1 MGHRA, CDR2 YSYEKL. The V gene end was trimmed by 4 bases and the J gene end by 0 bases; junction bases not matched to a gene: 6. CDR3 length: 15 amino acids. CDR3 sequence (DNA): TGCGCCAGCAGCCGGGACAGACAGCCCTCCTACGAGCAGTACTTC. This encodes CASSRDRQPSYEQYF.